Below are 22 T cell receptor beta chains sequenced from a single sample in a study of cytomegalovirus exposure and HLA in healthy donors. Vbeta (60) and Jbeta (13) primers were used in the PCR. Assay used: immunoSEQ multiplex PCR; TCRdb lists only in-frame clones, some missing. Of 160,000 or so clones in the sample, around four fifths are singletons; the top ten hold 1.4%. Sequencing was carried out using PBMCs. The receptors originated from a woman aged 30 to 39 in good health and CMV-seronegative.

Concerning this clone: A read error may account for a junction end that differs from germline. The chain joins TRBV7-9 to TRBJ2-2; 7 nucleotides match TRBD2. CDR1 is SEHNR and CDR2 is FQNEAQ in the germline V gene (reference sequence). The CDR3 sequence is 15 residues long. The CDR3 protein is CSSSLTGGNTGELFF. DNA for the CDR3: TGTTCCAGCAGCTTAACGGGGGGTAACACCGGGGAGCTGTTTTTT.

The chain recombines TRBV27 with TRBJ2-3; the D gene is possibly TRBD2 (6 bases). Trimming cost V 5 bases and J 5 bases, with 14 bases left between them. This CDR3 region has 14 residues. The V gene's germline CDR1 is MNHEY and CDR2 SMNVEV (reference sequence). The CDR3 here is CASSHVGGGDTQYF. In DNA, the CDR3 is TGTGCCAGCAGTCACGTGGGGGGTGGAGATACGCAGTATTTT.

This chain uses TRBV19 with TRBJ1-5; D is undetermined. Between the trimmed V and J ends, which lost 4 bases and 5 bases, there was a span of 9 bases. The CDR3 is made up of 13 amino acids. Germline CDR1 is LNHDA and CDR2 is SQIVND (reference sequence). The CDR3: CASSRGWHQPQHF. In DNA, the CDR3 is TGTGCCAGTAGTAGAGGTTGGCATCAGCCCCAGCATTTT.

This chain joins TRBV30 and TRBJ2-5, with D maybe TRBD2 (6 bases). The CDR3 sequence is 13 residues long. Per germline, CDR1 GTSNPN and CDR2 SVGIG (reference sequence). V lost 6 bases, J lost 6 bases, and 17 bases lay in between. For the CDR3, the DNA is TGTGCCTGCCCACTCGGAGGGTCGAAGACCCAGTACTTC. Its protein is CACPLGGSKTQYF.

This chain joins TRBV11-2 and TRBJ2-5, with TRBD2 identical over 7 bases. V shed 1 base and J 3 bases; nucleotides not matched to a gene: 5. The CDR3 has 15 amino acids. In germline, CDR1 is SGHAT, CDR2 FQNNGV. CDR3 sequence (DNA): TGTGCCAGCAGCTTAGTAGGGACTATAAAAGAGACCCAGTACTTC. Protein sequence: CASSLVGTIKETQYF.

The J gene is TRBJ2-7, the V gene TRBV18; a possible D gene is TRBD1 (5 bases). The V end was cut by 3 bases, the J end by 4 bases, with 16 bases between. Germline V gene lookup returns CDR1 KGHSH and CDR2 LQKENI. The CDR3 consists of 15 residues. The CDR3 sequence: CASSPRRVAGYEQYF. DNA of the CDR3: TGTGCCAGCTCACCCCGCAGGGTGGCAGGGTACGAGCAGTACTTC.

V is TRBV5-4 and J is TRBJ2-5, with TRBD2 matching 7 bases. J lost 7 bases, V lost 0 bases, and 9 bases had no gene match. The CDR3 totals 15 residues. The germline CDR1 and CDR2 sequences are SGHNT and YYREEE (reference sequence). Written as DNA, the CDR3 is TGTGCCAGCAGCTTGGATTTCGGCGGGGGTGGGACCCAGTACTTC. Its protein product is CASSLDFGGGGTQYF.

V is TRBV6-6 and J is TRBJ1-3; 8 positions agree with TRBD1. The V gene's germline CDR1 is MNHNY and CDR2 SVGAGI (reference sequence). Germline trimming cut 6 bases from V and 7 bases from J; bases unmatched to any gene: 5. The CDR3 runs 13 residues. For the CDR3, the DNA is TGTGCCAGCAGCCCGACAGGGGTTAACACCATATATTTT. It is translated as CASSPTGVNTIYF.

This rearrangement joins TRBV2 to TRBJ2-5; TRBD2 agrees at 14 bases. Trimming at V came to 7 bases and at J to 1 base, leaving 5 bases not matched to a gene. The CDR3 contains 16 residues. Germline CDR1 SNHLY, CDR2 FYNNEI. As DNA, the CDR3 is TGTGCCAGCAACCCCGGACTAGCGGGGGGCCAAGAGACCCAGTACTTC. Residues: CASNPGLAGGQETQYF.

V and J are TRBV2 and TRBJ2-3; D gene unclear. The V end lost 2 bases, the J end lost 2 bases, and 8 bases lay between the germline ends. Germline V gene data show CDR1 as SNHLY and CDR2 as FYNNEI. This CDR3 is built from 14 residues. CDR3 DNA sequence: TGTGCCAGCAGTGAAACTCTCTACACAGATACGCAGTATTTT. Amino acids: CASSETLYTDTQYF.

V gene TRBV9 combines with J gene TRBJ2-7, with 7 nucleotides matching TRBD2. Trimming cost V 0 bases and J 2 bases; bases outside gene matches: 14. The CDR3 extends over 18 amino acids. Germline CDR1 and CDR2: SGDLS and YYNGEE. CDR3 residues: CASSVGAGPGLPPYEQYF. Written as DNA, the CDR3 is TGTGCCAGCAGCGTAGGCGCTGGACCGGGACTACCTCCCTACGAGCAGTACTTC.

This clone has just one count. The chain employs TRBV10-3 and TRBJ1-2; D may be TRBD1 (6 bases). CDR1 is ENHRY and CDR2 is SYGVKD in the germline V gene. Trimming removed 0 bases from V and 7 bases from J, with 21 bases in between. The CDR3 is 17 amino acids. This CDR3 is CAISESGQSLSVGGYTF. The CDR3 bases are TGTGCCATCAGTGAGTCAGGACAGTCACTGAGCGTTGGTGGCTACACCTTC.

The rearrangement links TRBV19 to TRBJ1-5; D possibly corresponds to TRBD1 (6 bases). The V and J ends lost 3 bases and 3 bases respectively, with 9 bases between them. CDR1 LNHDA and CDR2 SQIVND come from the germline V gene (reference sequence). The CDR3 is 14 residues long. The CDR3, as DNA: TGTGCCAGTAGTATGGACAGCTCCAATCAGCCCCAGCATTTT. Amino acid sequence: CASSMDSSNQPQHF.

The chain has TRBV27 and TRBJ1-3; tentatively, D is TRBD1 (5 bases). V lost 4 bases and J lost 4, with 11 bases in between. Germline loops: CDR1 MNHEY, CDR2 SMNVEV (reference sequence). The CDR3 runs to 14 residues. For the CDR3, the DNA is TGTGCCAGCAGTTCTCAGGGTCTCGGAAACACCATATATTTT. Protein sequence: CASSSQGLGNTIYF.

V is TRBV7-3 and J is TRBJ1-1; D remains ambiguous. The CDR3 has 13 residues. Trimming removed 5 bases at V and 2 bases at J, with 9 bases between. Germline values: CDR1 SGHTA, CDR2 FQGTGA. CDR3 nucleotide sequence: TGTGCCAGCAGCGCTCCAGGTAACACTGAAGCTTTCTTT. Protein: CASSAPGNTEAFF.

V gene TRBV7-9 combines with J gene TRBJ1-6, with 10 bases matching TRBD1. The CDR3 has 18 amino acids. V lost 3 bases, J lost 4 bases, and 9 bases stayed unmatched. From germline, CDR1 is SEHNR and CDR2 FQNEAQ (reference sequence). Written as DNA, the CDR3 is TGTGCCAGCAGCTTTCGGGACAGGGGACCCGCTTATAATTCACCCCTCCACTTT. Encoded protein: CASSFRDRGPAYNSPLHF.

The chain carries TRBV19 and TRBJ1-4; 8 nucleotides match TRBD1. With 4 bases clipped from V and 7 bases from J, the junction kept 2 bases outside the gene matches. The CDR3 has 13 amino acids. Germline CDR1 and CDR2: LNHDA and SQIVND (reference sequence). The CDR3 region is CASSRDRLEKLFF. CDR3 coding DNA: TGTGCCAGTAGTAGGGACAGGCTTGAAAAACTGTTTTTT.

CDR3 loop: CASSYSSYEQYF. CDR3 sequence (DNA): TGTGCCAGCAGTTATAGCTCCTACGAGCAGTACTTC. The chain has TRBV6-6 and TRBJ2-7; D call uncertain. V lost 3 bases to trimming and J lost 0 bases, with 3 bases between them. The CDR3 runs to 12 residues. Germline lookup yields CDR1 MNHNY and CDR2 SVGAGI (reference sequence).

On this clone: The same CDR3 also results from other DNA sequences found in this sample. The rearrangement uses TRBV5-1 and TRBJ2-7; D gene unclear. CDR3 size: 12 residues. Germline assignment: CDR1 SGHRS and CDR2 YFSETQ. The V end was cut by 0 bases, the J end by 3 bases, with 4 bases between. The DNA of the CDR3 is TGCGCCAGCAGCTTGGGCGGCTACGAGCAGTACTTC. As protein: CASSLGGYEQYF.

This chain joins TRBV6-1 and TRBJ2-3; 11 bases line up with TRBD2. In germline, CDR1 is MNHNS, CDR2 SASEGT. There are 15 residues in the CDR3. Trimming cost V 4 bases and J 7 bases; bases outside gene matches: 7. The chain's CDR3 is CASSVSSGGANTQYF. For the CDR3, the DNA is TGTGCCAGCAGTGTGAGTAGCGGGGGGGCCAATACGCAGTATTTT.

This chain uses TRBV7-2 with TRBJ1-5, with D tentatively TRBD1 (5 bases). In germline, CDR1 is SGHTA, CDR2 FQGNSA. The CDR3 consists of 14 residues. The germline V and J ends were trimmed by 5 bases and 5 bases, with 13 bases remaining between them. The CDR3 DNA reads as TGTGCCAGCAGCGTAACAGGATGGGATCAGCCCCAGCATTTT. Translated: CASSVTGWDQPQHF.

This clone was seen a handful of times. The V call is TRBV2, the J call TRBJ1-5; D is uncertain. V lost 6 bases and J 0 bases, leaving 6 bases between the germline ends. The CDR3 runs 13 residues. The germline V gene has CDR1 SNHLY and CDR2 FYNNEI. CDR3 sequence (DNA): TGTGCCAGCAGCCCAAATAGCAATCAGCCCCAGCATTTT. Translated, it gives CASSPNSNQPQHF.